In its sample, the clone carrying this TCR beta chain was seen once. No antigen is known for it. TCRdb's table, derived via immunoSEQ multiplex PCR, lists solely in-frame clones and lacks some. The data contain 100,000 to 150,000 clones, 90% of them seen just once; the ten biggest clones take up 4% to 5%. This entry belongs to a study of T cell responses to AZD1222 COVID-19 vaccine. Study outcomes and limitations: The sample set comprised mostly white British donors with more females, and clonal diversity was possibly underestimated.

This CDR3 is built from 16 residues. The clonotype was recovered from an adult who received the MenACWY meningococcal vaccine as a control. This chain links TRBV1 with TRBJ2-1; the table assigns TRBD2, which was not confirmed against the DNA. TRBV1 is shown as a pseudogene. Sequences were derived from peripheral blood, sampled 28 days after the second dose of the MenACWY control vaccine. The DNA of the CDR3 is TGCACCAGCAGCCAAGAACCTAGCGGGTCCTACAATGAGCAGTTCTTC. It translates to CTSSQEPSGSYNEQFF.